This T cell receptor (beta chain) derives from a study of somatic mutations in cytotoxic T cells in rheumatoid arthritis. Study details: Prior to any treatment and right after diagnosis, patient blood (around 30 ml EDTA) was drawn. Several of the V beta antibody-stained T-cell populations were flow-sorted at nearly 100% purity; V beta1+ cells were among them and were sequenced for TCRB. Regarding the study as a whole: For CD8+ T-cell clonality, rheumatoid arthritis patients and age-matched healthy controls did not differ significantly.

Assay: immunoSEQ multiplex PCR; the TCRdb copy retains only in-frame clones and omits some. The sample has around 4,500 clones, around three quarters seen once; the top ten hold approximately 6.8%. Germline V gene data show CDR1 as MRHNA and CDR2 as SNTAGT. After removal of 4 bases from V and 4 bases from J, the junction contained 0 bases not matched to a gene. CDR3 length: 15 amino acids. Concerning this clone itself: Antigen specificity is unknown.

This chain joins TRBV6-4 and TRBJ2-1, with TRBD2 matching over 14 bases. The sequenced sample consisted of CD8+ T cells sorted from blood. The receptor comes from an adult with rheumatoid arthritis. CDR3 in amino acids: CASSGTSGGYNEQFF. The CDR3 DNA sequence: TGTGCCAGCAGTGGGACTAGCGGGGGGTACAATGAGCAGTTCTTC.